The rows below give T cell receptor beta chains drawn from one sample of a study of STAT5B mutations in CD4+ large granular lymphocyte leukemia. Some clones are missing from TCRdb's copy, which holds only in-frame ones; the method was immunoSEQ multiplex PCR. The sample has some 40,000 clones, around 85% seen once. Sequenced sample: CD4+ T cells from blood buffy coats. The source is a human donor in good health. CDR3s include the opening cysteine and the closing phenylalanine or tryptophan. D genes are given only for firm matches. Expanded clones are given a class, and other clones once, few, many or no size at all.

TGTGCCAGCAGCGTAACAGGGCAAACTGAAGCTTTCTTT CASSVTGQTEAFF few TRBV9 . TRBJ1-1
TGTGCCAGCAGTTTCGCGGCAGACCTCACAGATACGCAGTATTTT CASSFAADLTDTQYF . TRBV27 . TRBJ2-3
TGCGCCAGCAGCCAACGTCTCGAGCGCTCGGCCAAAAACATTCAGTACTTC CASSQRLERSAKNIQYF once TRBV5-1 . TRBJ2-4
TGTGCCTGGAGTTTCCTAGGGGGCCACGAGCAGTACTTC CAWSFLGGHEQYF . TRBV30 TRBD1 TRBJ2-7
TGTGCCAGTAGCCCCGCTACTGGCGCGGATTCCACTGAAGCTTTCTTT CASSPATGADSTEAFF . TRBV19 . TRBJ1-1
TGTGCCAGCAGCTTAGTTCTTTCGGGGGCGCGGGGCTCCTACAATGAGCAGTTCTTC CASSLVLSGARGSYNEQFF . TRBV7-8 . TRBJ2-1
TGTGCCAGCTCACTTCGGGACAGCCAAGGGAATGAGCAGTTCTTC CASSLRDSQGNEQFF . TRBV18 TRBD1 TRBJ2-1
TGTGCCAGCAGCGACCAGGGGAATTCACCCCTCCACTTT CASSDQGNSPLHF . TRBV5-4 . TRBJ1-6
TGTGCCAGCAGCTTGCGGACTGTCCCCTACGAGCAGTACTTC CASSLRTVPYEQYF . TRBV5-4 . TRBJ2-7
TGTGCCAGCAGCTTGGTGGTTGCGGCAGGCACAGATACGCAGTATTTT CASSLVVAAGTDTQYF . TRBV5-4 . TRBJ2-3
TGTGCCAGCAGCTTAGGGATCCCCCGGGACAGGGGAATTGGAAACACCATATATTTT CASSLGIPRDRGIGNTIYF . TRBV7-8 TRBD1 TRBJ1-3
TGTGCCAGCGGATCGGGACAGCTGGAGACCCAGTACTTC CASGSGQLETQYF once TRBV28 TRBD1 TRBJ2-5
TGTGCCAGCCCAGGGACAGAGAACACAGATACGCAGTATTTT CASPGTENTDTQYF . TRBV28 TRBD1 TRBJ2-3
TGTGCCAGCAGCTTAGAGATAGATACGCAGTATTTT CASSLEIDTQYF . TRBV7-9 . TRBJ2-3
TGTGCCAGCAGCCCCAGGACAGGAGGACTCCAAGAGACCCAGTACTTC CASSPRTGGLQETQYF . TRBV7-7 TRBD1 TRBJ2-5
TGTGCCAGCAGCATAGCGGGAGCTGATGAGCAGTTCTTC CASSIAGADEQFF . TRBV7-8 TRBD2 TRBJ2-1
TGTGCCAGCAGCCAAACTAGAAATCTGAATGAGCAGTTCTTC CASSQTRNLNEQFF once TRBV11-3 . TRBJ2-1
TGTGCCAGCAGCAAACACCGGGACAGGGGGCAGACCGGGGAGCTGTTTTTT CASSKHRDRGQTGELFF . TRBV21-1 . TRBJ2-2
TGTGCCAGCAGCACCCCAGGAATCTCTGGAAACACCATATATTTT CASSTPGISGNTIYF . TRBV7-2 . TRBJ1-3
TGTGCCAGCAGCCAAGGGGGACAGCCCCAGCATTTT CASSQGGQPQHF . TRBV4-2 . TRBJ1-5
TGTGCCAGCAGCACTGATAGCGGGGGGGCGGATGAGCAGTTCTTC CASSTDSGGADEQFF . TRBV5-4 TRBD2 TRBJ2-1
TGTGCCAGCAGCTTATTAGGGACAGGGGGATACGAGCAGTACTTC CASSLLGTGGYEQYF . TRBV7-8 TRBD1 TRBJ2-7
TGTGCCAGCAGCGTAGGGGGGGCAGGGGAGACCCAGTACTTC CASSVGGAGETQYF . TRBV9 . TRBJ2-5
TGCGCCAGCGGCTCCTACGGGACACCTAAAGAGACCCAGTACTTC CASGSYGTPKETQYF . TRBV5-1 . TRBJ2-5
TGTGCCAGCAGCTTGGGGACTACCTTCCAAGAGACCCAGTACTTC CASSLGTTFQETQYF . TRBV5-6 . TRBJ2-5
TGTGCCAGCAGCCCGCTAACAGGGACCACTGAAGCTTTCTTT CASSPLTGTTEAFF . TRBV7-9 . TRBJ1-1
TGTGCCAGCTCACCATTTCAGGGACAGGGGGGCCTCAATCAGCCCCAGCATTTT CASSPFQGQGGLNQPQHF . TRBV18 TRBD1 TRBJ1-5
TGCGCCAGCAGTGAGGACGCGGTGAATGAAGCTTTCTTT CASSEDAVNEAFF . TRBV10-1 . TRBJ1-1
TGTGCCAGCAGCTTAGTTGGGAGGCAAAACTATGGCTACACCTTC CASSLVGRQNYGYTF . TRBV7-9 . TRBJ1-2
TGTGCCAGCAGCGTAGTAGGGTCAGGGGGGGAGACCCAGTACTTC CASSVVGSGGETQYF . TRBV9 . TRBJ2-5
TGTGCCAGCAGCACTGGACAGGGGGCCTACGAGCAGTACTTC CASSTGQGAYEQYF . TRBV5-4 TRBD1 TRBJ2-7
TGTGCCAGCAGTGACCAGGGGGCTGGCGGCTACACCTTC CASSDQGAGGYTF . TRBV2 TRBD1 TRBJ1-2
TGTGCCAGTAGTACCCTACGGACAGGAAACAATCAGCCCCAGCATTTT CASSTLRTGNNQPQHF . TRBV19 TRBD1 TRBJ1-5
TGTGCCAGCAGCGTGTCGACCGGGACAGGGAGCTCCTACGAGCAGTACTTC CASSVSTGTGSSYEQYF once TRBV9 TRBD1 TRBJ2-7
TGTGCCAGCAGCTTAAGAGGGCCCGAGGGCTACACCTTC CASSLRGPEGYTF . TRBV7-2 . TRBJ1-2
TGTGCCAGCAGCGTAGTACAGGGTAGCACTGAAGCTTTCTTT CASSVVQGSTEAFF . TRBV9 . TRBJ1-1
TGTGCCAGCTCATCAGGGGTTGAGGACTACGAGCAGTACTTC CASSSGVEDYEQYF once TRBV18 . TRBJ2-7
TGTGCCAGCACCGTGGTTGGGGATACGCAGTATTTT CASTVVGDTQYF . TRBV5-4 . TRBJ2-3
TGCGCCAGCAGCGGGAGGAGCTCCTACGAGCAGTACTTC CASSGRSSYEQYF . TRBV10-2 TRBD2 TRBJ2-7
TGTGCCTGGAGTGTAGGGGGTTTACCCTACGAGCAGTACTTC CAWSVGGLPYEQYF . TRBV30 . TRBJ2-7
TGTGCCAGCAACCCGCCCGGGAGCTCCTACGAGCAGTACTTC CASNPPGSSYEQYF few TRBV25-1 . TRBJ2-7
TGTGCCAGCAGCCCCGGGGCCGAGAACACCGGGGAGCTGTTTTTT CASSPGAENTGELFF . TRBV11-3 . TRBJ2-2
TGCGCCAGCAGCTTGGTCGAGGCGGGGGGCTACAATGAGCAGTTCTTC CASSLVEAGGYNEQFF . TRBV5-1 TRBD2 TRBJ2-1
TGTGCCAGCAGCTTAAATCCGACCATATTATACAATGAGCAGTTCTTC CASSLNPTILYNEQFF . TRBV7-3 . TRBJ2-1
TGTGCCAGCAGCCAAGTGGGGGCTGAGGAGACCCAGTACTTC CASSQVGAEETQYF . TRBV5-4 . TRBJ2-5
TGCAGCGTTTTACTAGCGGGAGGGCCGGGGGAGACCCAGTACTTC CSVLLAGGPGETQYF . TRBV29-1 TRBD2 TRBJ2-5
TGTGCCAGCAGTCGAGCGGGGATCACCGGGGAGCTGTTTTTT CASSRAGITGELFF . TRBV7-2 TRBD2 TRBJ2-2
TGTGCCAGCAGCAACCCGGGACAGGGGAAGACTGAAGCTTTCTTT CASSNPGQGKTEAFF . TRBV4-2 TRBD1 TRBJ1-1
TGTGCCAGCAATGACAGGGGGCGGGATACGCAGTATTTT CASNDRGRDTQYF . TRBV6-1 TRBD1 TRBJ2-3
TGCGCCAGCAGCAACCGACTGCGAACCTCGAACACCGGGGAGCTGTTTTTT CASSNRLRTSNTGELFF . TRBV5-1 . TRBJ2-2
TGTGCCAGCAGCTCAGCCGGGACTAGCGTCGGGGAGCTGTTTTTT CASSSAGTSVGELFF . TRBV11-1 TRBD2 TRBJ2-2
TGTGCCAGCAGGACCAACCTGGGACAGGGGTTTTACGAGCAGTACTTC CASRTNLGQGFYEQYF . TRBV27 TRBD1 TRBJ2-7